This record covers a single T cell receptor beta chain. What it binds is unknown. Genomic DNA of every subset was divided equally among multiple immunoSEQ plates. Original processing notes: ImmunoSEQ yielded junction-only sequences lacking quality scores, so filtering differed. Libraries were prepared by immunoSEQ multiplex PCR; TCRdb keeps only in-frame clonotypes and omits some of them. That table supplies the V and J calls and clone size; D and trimming were determined from the DNA. This table has 550,000 to 800,000 clones, 90% appearing once. The sample belongs to a study of shared clonotypes between healthy human individuals. Study-wide results and caveats: It was the non-shared clonotypes that had lower generation probabilities than clonotypes shared by all four donors. Investigators collected only blood, and repertoires in tissues likely differ.

The V and J ends lost 7 bases and 7 bases respectively, with 17 bases between them. There are 14 residues in the CDR3. Germline V lookup: CDR1 MDHEN, CDR2 SYDVKM. The source of this sequence is a man aged 18 to 29 in good health. Some clones in this sample may be carry-over from other donors' samples. Sequenced sample: memory CD8+ T cells from PBMCs. The subset is: CD45RO+ cells pooled with CCR7-negative TemRA cells. V and J are TRBV28 and TRBJ1-5, with a weak D call TRBD1 (5 bases). The CDR3 DNA sequence: TGTGCCAGCACCCCTTTTGGGGCGGGGCAGCCCCAGCATTTT. This codes for CASTPFGAGQPQHF.